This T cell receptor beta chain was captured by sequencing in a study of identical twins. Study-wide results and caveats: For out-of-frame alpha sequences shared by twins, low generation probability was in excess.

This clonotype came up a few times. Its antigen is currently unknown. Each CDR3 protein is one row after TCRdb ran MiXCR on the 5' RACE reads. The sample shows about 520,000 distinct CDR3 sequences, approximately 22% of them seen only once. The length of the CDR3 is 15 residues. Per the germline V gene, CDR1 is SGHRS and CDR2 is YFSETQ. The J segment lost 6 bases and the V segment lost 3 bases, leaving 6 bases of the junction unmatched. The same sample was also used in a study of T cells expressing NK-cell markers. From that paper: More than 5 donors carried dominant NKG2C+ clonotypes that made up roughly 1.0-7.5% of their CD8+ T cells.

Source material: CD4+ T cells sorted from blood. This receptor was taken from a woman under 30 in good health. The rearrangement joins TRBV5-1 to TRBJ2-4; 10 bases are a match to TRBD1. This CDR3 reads CASSSGTGEGNIQYF. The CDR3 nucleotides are TGCGCCAGCAGCTCCGGGACAGGGGAGGGAAACATTCAGTACTTC.